This TCR beta chain was sequenced during a study of T cell responses to AZD1222 COVID-19 vaccine. The CDR3 runs to 15 residues. In germline, CDR1 is SGHTA, CDR2 FQGNSA. The ends lost 5 bases at V and 5 bases at J; junction bases unmatched: 9. The study, taken as a whole, reports: Breadth and depth of Spike-specific TCRs rose after two AZD1222 doses.

Clones were sequenced by immunoSEQ multiplex PCR, and TCRdb holds only the in-frame ones, with some missing. Of some 150,000 clones detected, approximately 89% appear once; the ten largest clones hold around 1.7%. Notes on this clone: The antigen is unknown.

The chain combines TRBV7-2 with TRBJ2-7; 10 bases match TRBD1. This receptor was taken from an adult who received the AZD1222 COVID-19 vaccine. The specimen was peripheral blood, collected 28 days after the second AZD1222 dose. For the CDR3, the DNA is TGTGCCAGCAGCACCCAGACAGGGGGCATCGACGAGCAGTACTTC. Its protein product is CASSTQTGGIDEQYF.